This T cell receptor (beta chain) was profiled in a study of blood T cells in healthy people across ages. Study at large: Per every two T cells, about one barcoded beta molecule was captured by template switching.

Sample-barcoded 5' priming and a J-beta primer mix drove a second PCR of about 6 to 12 cycles. TCRdb itself ran the 5' RACE reads through MiXCR, one entry per CDR3 protein. The data contain about 810,000 distinct CDR3 sequences, approximately 35% of them singletons. This CDR3 comprises 13 residues. The ends were cut back, 7 bases at V and 3 bases at J, with 10 bases in the middle. At least 5 micrograms of total RNA were extracted per sample. This clonotype was found many times. V and J are TRBV12-3 or TRBV12-4 and TRBJ2-1; no reliable D call. The TCR originated in a young man in good health. Sequencing was done on a sample of blood. Here the CDR3 reads CASTESSYNEQFF. The CDR3 DNA sequence: TGTGCCAGCACAGAATCGAGCTACAATGAGCAGTTCTTC.